A single sample gave rise to the 9 T cell receptor beta chains below, sequenced in a study of CD8 T cells in ankylosing spondylitis. The antigens of these receptors remain unknown. Each CDR3 protein is one row after TCRdb ran MiXCR on the 5' RACE reads. The sample includes 500,000 to 650,000 distinct CDR3 sequences, 5.3% of them seen just once. Study-wide points: Seven or eight highly homologous variants formed a TCR beta motif that appeared characteristic of ankylosing spondylitis blood.

Sequencing was performed on blood, either unsorted or a sorted T cell fraction (not recorded which). All receptors come from a male donor with ankylosing spondylitis.

This clonotype was seen at least ten times. This chain joins TRBV12-3 or TRBV12-4 and TRBJ2-1; 10 nucleotides agree with TRBD2. CDR3 length: 15 amino acids. V shed 6 bases, J shed 4 bases, and the junction held 6 bases outside the gene matches. The CDR3, as DNA: TGTGCCAGCAGGACTCAGCGGGGGGGGTACAATGAGCAGTTCTTC. The encoded protein is CASRTQRGGYNEQFF.

The chain carries TRBV4-3 and TRBJ2-1; possibly TRBD2 for D (5 bases). CDR3 length equals 16 residues. CDR1 is LGHNA and CDR2 is YSLEER in the germline V gene. V lost 1 base to trimming and J lost 7 bases, with 17 bases between them. The CDR3 here is CASSQGKWESTNEQFF. DNA for the CDR3: TGCGCCAGCAGCCAAGGGAAGTGGGAGTCGACGAATGAGCAGTTCTTC.

This chain connects TRBV18 to TRBJ2-1; D is ambiguous. CDR3 length: 18 amino acids. The germline CDR1 and CDR2 sequences are KGHSH and LQKENI. Trimming removed 1 base from V and 0 bases from J, with 16 bases in between. Here the CDR3 reads CASSPLEWLPSSYNEQFF. DNA of the CDR3: TGTGCCAGCTCACCACTGGAGTGGCTTCCGAGCTCCTACAATGAGCAGTTCTTC.

The chain has TRBV27 and TRBJ2-7; tentative D call: TRBD1 (6 bases). Trimming took 7 bases from V and 8 from J, leaving 27 bases between them. The CDR3 has 16 amino acids. CDR1 and CDR2 (germline): MNHEY, SMNVEV (reference sequence). The CDR3 DNA reads as TGTGCCAGCACCCCCCCGGCAGGGGCAGATGTATTAAAGCAGTACTTC. Translated: CASTPPAGADVLKQYF.

This clonotype was seen many times. The CDR3 is CASSSGAFYEQYF. CDR3 sequence (DNA): TGTGCCAGCAGTTCGGGGGCATTCTACGAGCAGTACTTC. The chain is built from TRBV6-5 and TRBJ2-7; either TRBD1 or TRBD2 may supply D (6 bases each). The V end was cut by 4 bases, the J end by 3 bases, with 10 bases between. The CDR3 has 13 amino acids. Germline V CDR1 and CDR2: MNHEY, SVGAGI.

The V call is TRBV7-2, the J call TRBJ1-2; D is unresolved. CDR1 and CDR2 from the germline V gene are SGHTA and FQGNSA. This CDR3 comprises 12 residues. V gave up 5 bases and J gave up 6 bases, with 10 bases separating them. DNA of the CDR3: TGTGCCAGCAGCCCATTCCGGGATGGCTACACCTTC. Protein sequence: CASSPFRDGYTF.

As DNA, the CDR3 is TGCAGTGCCAAGCGGGGAGTCAATGAGCAGTTCTTC. Translation gives CSAKRGVNEQFF. The chain couples TRBV20-1 to TRBJ2-1; 7 nucleotides match TRBD2. J was trimmed by 6 bases and V by 6 bases; bases with no gene match: 5. The CDR3 has 12 amino acids. Germline CDR1 is DFQATT and CDR2 is SNEGSKA (reference sequence).

This clonotype was counted many times. One end of the junction does not line up with germline, which may come from a read error. The V call is TRBV7-8, the J call TRBJ2-7, with TRBD1 matching 8 bases. CDR1 SGHVS and CDR2 FQNEAQ come from the germline V gene. The CDR3 loop spans 13 amino acids. The CDR3 reads CASSPRDRSTPVW. The DNA for the CDR3 is TGTGCCAGCAGCCCCCGGGACAGGTCAACCCCCGTTTGG.

This clonotype was counted a few times. The chain couples TRBV18 to TRBJ2-1, with D possibly being TRBD1 or TRBD2 (5 bases each). Germline V gene lookup returns CDR1 KGHSH and CDR2 LQKENI. The CDR3 has 14 residues. With 3 bases removed from V and 11 bases from J, the gap between germline ends came to 17 bases. CDR3 nucleotide sequence: TGTGCCAGCTCACCTTCGGGGCAGAACTTGAAGCAGTTCTTC. It yields the protein CASSPSGQNLKQFF.